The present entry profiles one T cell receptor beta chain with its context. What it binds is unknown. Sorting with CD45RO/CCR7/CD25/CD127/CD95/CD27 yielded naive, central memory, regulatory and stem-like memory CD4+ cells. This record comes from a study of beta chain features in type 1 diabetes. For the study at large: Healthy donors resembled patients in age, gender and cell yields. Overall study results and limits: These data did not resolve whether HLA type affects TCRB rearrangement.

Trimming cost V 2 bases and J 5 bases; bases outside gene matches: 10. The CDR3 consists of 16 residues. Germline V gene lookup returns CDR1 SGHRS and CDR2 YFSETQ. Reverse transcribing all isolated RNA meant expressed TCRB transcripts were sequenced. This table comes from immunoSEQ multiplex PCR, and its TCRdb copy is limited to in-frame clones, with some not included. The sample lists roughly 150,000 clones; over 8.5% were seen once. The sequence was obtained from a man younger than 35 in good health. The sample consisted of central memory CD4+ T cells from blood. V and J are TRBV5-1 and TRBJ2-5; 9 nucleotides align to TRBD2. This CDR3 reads CASSLLPGTSWETQYF. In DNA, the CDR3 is TGCGCCAGCAGCTTATTACCCGGGACTAGCTGGGAGACCCAGTACTTC.